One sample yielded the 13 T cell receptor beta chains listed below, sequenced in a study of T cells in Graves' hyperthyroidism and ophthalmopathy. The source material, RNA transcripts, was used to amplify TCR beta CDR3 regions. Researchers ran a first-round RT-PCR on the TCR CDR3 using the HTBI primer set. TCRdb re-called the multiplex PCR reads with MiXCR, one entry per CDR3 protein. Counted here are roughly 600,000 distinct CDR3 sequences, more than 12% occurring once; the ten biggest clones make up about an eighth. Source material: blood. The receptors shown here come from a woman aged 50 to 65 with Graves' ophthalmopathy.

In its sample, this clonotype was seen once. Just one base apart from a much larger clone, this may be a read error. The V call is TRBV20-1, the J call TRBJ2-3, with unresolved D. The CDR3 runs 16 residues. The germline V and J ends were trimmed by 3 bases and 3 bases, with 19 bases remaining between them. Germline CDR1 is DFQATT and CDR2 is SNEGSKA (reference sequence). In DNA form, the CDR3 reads TGCAGTGCTAGCTTCTCCGCGAGAGTAACGACAGATACGCAGTATTTT. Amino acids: CSASFSARVTTDTQYF.

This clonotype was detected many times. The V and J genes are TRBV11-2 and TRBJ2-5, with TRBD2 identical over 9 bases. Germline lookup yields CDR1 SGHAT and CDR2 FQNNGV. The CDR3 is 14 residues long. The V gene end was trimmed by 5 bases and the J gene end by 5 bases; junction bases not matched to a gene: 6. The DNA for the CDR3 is TGTGCCAGCAGCCCGAGACTAGCGGAGGAGACCCAGTACTTC. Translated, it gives CASSPRLAEETQYF.

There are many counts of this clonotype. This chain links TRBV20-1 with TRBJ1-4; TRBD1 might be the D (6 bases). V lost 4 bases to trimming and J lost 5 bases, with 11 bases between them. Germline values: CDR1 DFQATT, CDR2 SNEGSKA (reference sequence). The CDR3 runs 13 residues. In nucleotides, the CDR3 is TGCAGTGCTAAGACAGGAGGAAATGAAAAACTGTTTTTT. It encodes CSAKTGGNEKLFF.

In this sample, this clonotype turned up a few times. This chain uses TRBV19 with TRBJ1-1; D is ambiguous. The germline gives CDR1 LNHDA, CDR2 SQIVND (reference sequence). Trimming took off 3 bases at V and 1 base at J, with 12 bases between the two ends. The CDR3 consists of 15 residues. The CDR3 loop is CASSIHTEPNTEAFF. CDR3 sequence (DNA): TGTGCCAGTAGTATTCACACAGAACCGAACACTGAAGCTTTCTTT.

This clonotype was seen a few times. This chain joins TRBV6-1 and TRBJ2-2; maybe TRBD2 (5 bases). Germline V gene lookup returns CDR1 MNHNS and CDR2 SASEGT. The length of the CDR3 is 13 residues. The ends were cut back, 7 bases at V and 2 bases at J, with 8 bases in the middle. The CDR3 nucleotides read TGTGCCAGCACTGACTATAACACCGGGGAGCTGTTTTTT. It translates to CASTDYNTGELFF.

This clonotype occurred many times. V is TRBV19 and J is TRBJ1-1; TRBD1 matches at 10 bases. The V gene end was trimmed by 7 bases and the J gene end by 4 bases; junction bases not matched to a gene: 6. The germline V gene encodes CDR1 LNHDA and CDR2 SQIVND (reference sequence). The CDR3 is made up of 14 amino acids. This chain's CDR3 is CASIKTGGVTEAFF. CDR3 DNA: TGTGCCAGTATTAAGACAGGGGGCGTCACTGAAGCTTTCTTT.

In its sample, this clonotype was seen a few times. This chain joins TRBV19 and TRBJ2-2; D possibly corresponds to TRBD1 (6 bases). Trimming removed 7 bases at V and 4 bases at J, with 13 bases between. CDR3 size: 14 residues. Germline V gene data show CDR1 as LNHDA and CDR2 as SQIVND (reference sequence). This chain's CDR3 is CASTLKGVTGELFF. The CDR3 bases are TGTGCCAGTACGTTGAAGGGGGTCACCGGGGAGCTGTTTTTT.

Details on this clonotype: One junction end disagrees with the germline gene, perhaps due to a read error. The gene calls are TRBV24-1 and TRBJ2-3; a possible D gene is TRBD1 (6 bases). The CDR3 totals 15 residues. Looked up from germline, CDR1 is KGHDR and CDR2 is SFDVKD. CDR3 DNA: TGTGCCTCCAGTGATTTAGGCAGGGGAACAGATACGCAGTATTTT. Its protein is CASSDLGRGTDTQYF.

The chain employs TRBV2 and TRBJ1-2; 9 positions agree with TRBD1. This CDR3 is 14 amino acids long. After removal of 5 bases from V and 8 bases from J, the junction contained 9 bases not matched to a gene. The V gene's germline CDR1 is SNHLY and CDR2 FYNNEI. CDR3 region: CASSPGTGLLGYTF. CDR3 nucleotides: TGTGCCAGCAGTCCCGGGACAGGGTTACTCGGCTACACCTTC.

The CDR3 region has the DNA TGTGCCAGCAGTTACGTCGCGCGCTACGAGCAGTACTTC. Its protein product is CASSYVARYEQYF. This chain links TRBV6-5 with TRBJ2-7; unclear D gene. Germline CDR1 is MNHEY and CDR2 is SVGAGI. Trimming took 2 bases from V and 3 from J, leaving 8 bases between them. The CDR3 contains 13 residues.

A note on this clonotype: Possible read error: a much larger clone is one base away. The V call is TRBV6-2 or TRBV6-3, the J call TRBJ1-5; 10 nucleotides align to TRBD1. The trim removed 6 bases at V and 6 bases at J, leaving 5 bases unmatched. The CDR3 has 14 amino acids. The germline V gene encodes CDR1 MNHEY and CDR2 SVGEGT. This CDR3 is CASSLTGGVQPQHF. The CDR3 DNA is TGTGCCAGCAGCCTGACAGGGGGCGTTCAGCCCCAGCATTTT.

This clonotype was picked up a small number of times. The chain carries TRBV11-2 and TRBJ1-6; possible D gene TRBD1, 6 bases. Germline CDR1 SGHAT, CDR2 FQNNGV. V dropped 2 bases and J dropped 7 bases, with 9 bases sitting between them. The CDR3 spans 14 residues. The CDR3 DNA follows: TGTGCCAGCAGCTTAATACAGGGCAATTCACCCCTCCACTTT. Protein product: CASSLIQGNSPLHF.

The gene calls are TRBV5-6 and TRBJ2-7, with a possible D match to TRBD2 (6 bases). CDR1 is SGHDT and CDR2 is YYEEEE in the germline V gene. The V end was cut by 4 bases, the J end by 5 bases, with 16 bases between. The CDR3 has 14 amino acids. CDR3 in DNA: TGTGCCAGCAGCCCACCGGGAGAAGCCAACGAGCAGTACTTC. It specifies CASSPPGEANEQYF.